Shown below are 32 T cell receptor beta chains from a single sample sequenced in a study of T cell responses to AZD1222 COVID-19 vaccine. The method was immunoSEQ multiplex PCR; TCRdb's version includes in-frame clones alone and lacks a portion of them. The sample shows 150,000 to 200,000 clones, 80% to 95% of them seen only once. The material sequenced was peripheral blood, taken on day 0 of AZD1222 vaccination. The receptors shown here come from an adult in good health.

The chain carries TRBV4-2 and TRBJ2-2; no definite D call. Germline V gene data show CDR1 as LGHNA and CDR2 as YNFKEQ. The V and J ends lost 6 bases and 3 bases respectively, with 17 bases between them. The length of the CDR3 is 16 residues. In DNA, the CDR3 is TGTGCCAGCAGTCTGGGGTATGATGAGGACACCGGGGAGCTGTTTTTT. Residues: CASSLGYDEDTGELFF.

In its sample, this clone was seen a few times. The J gene is TRBJ1-4, the V gene TRBV19; D unresolved. Trimming stripped 9 bases from V and 5 bases from J, with 16 bases between. Per the germline V gene, CDR1 is LNHDA and CDR2 is SQIVND (reference sequence). CDR3 size: 14 residues. The CDR3 reads CASHRGGRNEKLFF. The CDR3 DNA is TGTGCCAGCCACCGAGGCGGACGAAATGAAAAACTGTTTTTT.

This chain links TRBV11-2 with TRBJ2-2, with 12 bases matching TRBD2. Trimming cost V 4 bases and J 5 bases; bases outside gene matches: 2. The CDR3 is 15 residues long. CDR1 and CDR2 (germline): SGHAT, FQNNGV. CDR3 nucleotide sequence: TGTGCCAGCAGCTCGCTAGCGGGAGGGACCGGGGAGCTGTTTTTT. This translates into CASSSLAGGTGELFF.

This chain uses TRBV6-2 or TRBV6-3 with TRBJ1-5; TRBD1 might be the D (5 bases). This CDR3 has 18 residues. The V gene lost 0 bases and the J gene lost 1 base, with 16 bases spanning the gap. The germline gives CDR1 MNHEY, CDR2 SVGEGT. CDR3 amino acids: CASSYSNLRGWSNQPQHF. The CDR3 DNA is TGTGCCAGCAGTTACTCGAACCTTCGGGGCTGGAGCAATCAGCCCCAGCATTTT.

V and J are TRBV3-1 (or the pseudogene TRBV3-2) and TRBJ2-3; 10 bases are a match to TRBD1. V dropped 0 bases and J dropped 5; count of bases not matched to a gene: 8. This CDR3 comprises 17 residues. Germline CDR1 reads LGHDT; CDR2 reads YNNKEL (reference sequence). The CDR3 DNA sequence: TGTGCCAGCAGCCAAGATCTCCGGACAGGGGGAGGAGATACGCAGTATTTT. Translation gives CASSQDLRTGGGDTQYF.

This sequence joins TRBV4-1 and TRBJ1-3, with D possibly matching TRBD1 (5 bases). The germline V gene encodes CDR1 MGHRA and CDR2 YSYEKL. The V end lost 1 base, the J end lost 4 bases, and 11 bases lay between the germline ends. This CDR3 has 15 amino acids. The CDR3 nucleotides read TGCGCCAGCAGCCAAGGGCCAGGGTCCGGAAACACCATATATTTT. Translated: CASSQGPGSGNTIYF.

This rearrangement joins TRBV7-9 to TRBJ1-3; TRBD1 aligns across 7 bases. From germline, CDR1 is SEHNR and CDR2 FQNEAQ (reference sequence). The CDR3 runs to 15 residues. V gave up 3 bases and J gave up 8 bases; unmatched junction bases: 10. CDR3 DNA sequence: TGTGCCAGCAGCTTCGGGGGACAGTGGAAGGACACCATATATTTT. It codes for CASSFGGQWKDTIYF. Filled out from reference TRBV7-9 and TRBJ1-3, the complete variable domain reads DTGVSQNPRHKITKRGQNVTFRCDPISEHNRLYWYRQTLGQGPEFLTYFQNEAQLEKSRLLSDRFSAERPKGSFSTLEIQRTEQGDSAMYLCASSFGGQWKDTIYFGEGSWLTVV.

The chain is built from TRBV2 and TRBJ1-5, with unresolved D. The CDR3 is 14 residues long. CDR1 is SNHLY, CDR2 FYNNEI, per germline. Trimming stripped 4 bases from V and 2 bases from J, with 9 bases between. In nucleotides, the CDR3 is TGTGCCAGCAGTGTTTCCGGGGGCAATCAGCCCCAGCATTTT. This encodes CASSVSGGNQPQHF.

This chain uses TRBV6-5 with TRBJ1-2, with D maybe TRBD1 (5 bases). From germline, CDR1 is MNHEY and CDR2 SVGAGI. The CDR3 consists of 15 residues. The germline V and J ends were trimmed by 5 bases and 3 bases, with 16 bases remaining between them. The CDR3 spells CASSPLGGDYYGYTF. Here the CDR3 DNA reads TGTGCCAGCAGTCCATTGGGGGGGGATTACTATGGCTACACCTTC.

This chain links TRBV14 with TRBJ2-1; D unclear. The length of the CDR3 is 11 residues. V was cut by 0 bases and J by 12 bases, with 6 bases left in between. Looked up from germline, CDR1 is SGHDN and CDR2 is FVKESK. The CDR3 here is CASSQEWVQFF. The CDR3 nucleotides are TGTGCCAGCAGCCAAGAATGGGTGCAGTTCTTC.

The V and J genes are TRBV7-9 and TRBJ1-1, with D perhaps TRBD1 (5 bases). Trimming cost V 1 base and J 1 base, with 10 bases left between them. Germline V lookup: CDR1 SEHNR, CDR2 FQNEAQ (reference sequence). This CDR3 comprises 15 residues. The CDR3 loop reads CASSLDQGKNTEAFF. Written as DNA, the CDR3 is TGTGCCAGCAGCTTAGACCAGGGAAAGAACACTGAAGCTTTCTTT.

This chain uses TRBV27 with TRBJ2-7, with D perhaps matching TRBD2 (6 bases). Trimming cost V 5 bases and J 4 bases, with 15 bases left between them. The germline CDR1 and CDR2 sequences are MNHEY and SMNVEV (reference sequence). The CDR3 runs to 14 residues. The CDR3 loop reads CASSPPGGLYEQYF. The CDR3 region has the DNA TGTGCCAGCAGTCCCCCAGGAGGGCTGTACGAGCAGTACTTC.

The chain is built from TRBV2 and TRBJ1-5, with no clear D. This CDR3 spans 14 amino acids. Looked up from germline, CDR1 is SNHLY and CDR2 is FYNNEI. V dropped 8 bases and J dropped 0 bases, with 11 bases sitting between them. CDR3 residues: CASGQSVSNQPQHF. In nucleotides, the CDR3 is TGTGCCAGCGGCCAATCAGTTAGCAATCAGCCCCAGCATTTT. Together with reference TRBV2 and TRBJ1-5, the CDR3 gives the full variable domain: EPEVTQTPSHQVTQMGQEVILRCVPISNHLYFYWYRQILGQKVEFLVSFYNNEISEKSEIFDDQFSVERPDGSNFTLKIRSTKLEDSAMYFCASGQSVSNQPQHFGDGTRLSIL.

V usage is TRBV13 and J usage is TRBJ1-6, with a possible D match to TRBD1 (6 bases). Looked up from germline, CDR1 is PRHDT and CDR2 is FYEKMQ (reference sequence). V was cut by 5 bases and J by 9 bases, with 14 bases left in between. The CDR3 contains 14 residues. The CDR3 is CASSLQGGASPLHF. The CDR3 DNA follows: TGTGCCAGCAGCCTACAGGGTGGTGCTTCACCCCTCCACTTT.

The rearrangement links TRBV9 to TRBJ1-5; D is unclear. V lost 7 bases to trimming and J lost 0 bases, with 11 bases between them. The CDR3 consists of 14 residues. Germline assignment: CDR1 SGDLS and CDR2 YYNGEE. In DNA form, the CDR3 reads TGTGCCAGCTCCGCGGTGCCTAGCAATCAGCCCCAGCATTTT. Translating it yields CASSAVPSNQPQHF.

The J gene is TRBJ1-3, the V gene TRBV2; D not certain. The germline CDR1 and CDR2 sequences are SNHLY and FYNNEI. The V end lost 5 bases, the J end lost 0 bases, and 20 bases lay between the germline ends. The CDR3 has 18 amino acids. The CDR3 DNA sequence: TGTGCCAGCAGTCCCGCCGGGCTGAGATTGTACTCTGGAAACACCATATATTTT. It is translated as CASSPAGLRLYSGNTIYF.

The CDR3 sequence: CASRPAGGPHEQYF. The CDR3 DNA follows: TGTGCCAGCAGACCCGCGGGGGGGCCCCACGAGCAGTACTTC. The chain joins TRBV5-4 to TRBJ2-7; 9 bases fit TRBD2. Per the germline V gene, CDR1 is SGHNT and CDR2 is YYREEE (reference sequence). V dropped 5 bases and J dropped 5; count of bases not matched to a gene: 8. This CDR3 comprises 14 residues.

This clone was seen a few times. The chain has TRBV10-3 and TRBJ1-5; no firm D call. V was clipped by 2 bases and J by 0 bases, with 5 bases between them. Germline values: CDR1 ENHRY, CDR2 SYGVKD. The CDR3 runs 14 residues. DNA for the CDR3: TGTGCCATCAGTGAGGGAGTTAGCAATCAGCCCCAGCATTTT. It specifies CAISEGVSNQPQHF.

The rearrangement uses TRBV4-2 and TRBJ2-3; D uncertain. The CDR3 covers 16 residues. Germline CDR1 and CDR2: LGHNA and YNFKEQ. The germline V and J ends were trimmed by 2 bases and 1 base, with 13 bases remaining between them. The CDR3 DNA reads TGTGCCAGCAGCCAACCACACTGGCGGCGCACAGATACGCAGTATTTT. It is translated as CASSQPHWRRTDTQYF.

V usage is TRBV6-5 and J usage is TRBJ2-1, with D possibly being TRBD2 (6 bases). Trimming stripped 2 bases from V and 2 bases from J, with 13 bases between. Looked up from germline, CDR1 is MNHEY and CDR2 is SVGAGI. The CDR3 covers 16 residues. The CDR3 region is CASSYDRPGAYNEQFF. CDR3 sequence (DNA): TGTGCCAGCAGTTACGATCGTCCGGGAGCCTACAATGAGCAGTTCTTC.

This chain connects TRBV7-9 to TRBJ1-1; 8 bases match TRBD1. V trimming: 4 bases; J trimming: 3 bases; junction bases outside the gene matches: 4. The CDR3 runs to 14 residues. The germline V gene has CDR1 SEHNR and CDR2 FQNEAQ (reference sequence). CDR3 in amino acids: CASSWTGRDTEAFF. The CDR3 DNA is TGTGCCAGCAGCTGGACAGGGCGGGACACTGAAGCTTTCTTT.

A single count supports this clone. The chain recombines TRBV6-6 with TRBJ2-3; no clear D gene. CDR1 and CDR2 from the germline V gene are MNHNY and SVGAGI (reference sequence). V lost 2 bases and J 8 bases, leaving 11 bases between the germline ends. There are 13 residues in the CDR3. The CDR3 nucleotides read TGTGCCAGCAGTTACGGGCTTTCCGGTACGCAGTATTTT. Its translation: CASSYGLSGTQYF.

V is TRBV9 and J is TRBJ1-2; no reliable D call. This CDR3 is built from 15 residues. Between the trimmed V and J ends, which lost 4 bases and 1 base, there was a span of 14 bases. The germline V gene has CDR1 SGDLS and CDR2 YYNGEE. CDR3 coding DNA: TGTGCCAGCAGCAATGTCCTGGGTGGTAACTATGGCTACACCTTC. This codes for CASSNVLGGNYGYTF.

The rearrangement links TRBV24-1 to TRBJ2-7, with TRBD2 matching over 7 bases. The V segment lost 3 bases and the J segment 6 bases; nucleotides outside the gene matches: 10. From germline, CDR1 is KGHDR and CDR2 SFDVKD. The length of the CDR3 is 15 residues. The CDR3 is CATSDGRLADFEQYF. DNA for the CDR3: TGTGCCACCAGTGATGGCCGACTAGCCGACTTCGAGCAGTACTTC.

The genes are TRBV4-3 and TRBJ1-5; D gene unclear. This CDR3 contains 13 residues. The germline V gene has CDR1 LGHNA and CDR2 YSLEER. Trimming left V 1 base short and J 5 bases short, with 6 bases between. The CDR3 nucleotides are TGCGCCAGCAGCCAAGGCCCTGATCAGCCCCAGCATTTT. Residues: CASSQGPDQPQHF.

This sequence joins TRBV7-2 and TRBJ1-2; 10 nucleotides line up with TRBD1. The CDR3 sequence is 15 residues long. Trimming took 5 bases from V and 4 from J; bases not matched to a gene: 7. CDR1 is SGHTA, CDR2 FQGNSA, per germline. The CDR3 coding sequence is TGTGCCAGCAGCGGTACGGGACAGGGGCCCTATGGCTACACCTTC. It translates to CASSGTGQGPYGYTF.

The J gene is TRBJ2-7, the V gene TRBV6-2 or TRBV6-3; 10 bases align to TRBD1. V lost 5 bases and J lost 6; bases outside the gene matches: 4. The germline CDR1 and CDR2 sequences are MNHEY and SVGEGT. The CDR3 runs to 13 residues. The CDR3 sequence: CASSRTGGTEQYF. The CDR3 nucleotides read TGTGCCAGCAGTCGGACAGGGGGGACCGAGCAGTACTTC.

CDR3 protein: CASSLSPGNEKLFF. For the CDR3, the DNA is TGCGCCAGCAGCTTGAGTCCAGGGAATGAAAAACTGTTTTTT. The chain employs TRBV5-1 and TRBJ1-4; tentatively, D is TRBD1 (5 bases). V was cut by 1 base and J by 5 bases, with 9 bases left in between. The CDR3 has 14 amino acids. Germline V gene data show CDR1 as SGHRS and CDR2 as YFSETQ.

The sample holds one count of this clone. The chain carries TRBV24-1 and TRBJ2-2; D call uncertain. V was pared by 12 bases and J by 0 bases, with 22 bases between. This CDR3 is built from 17 residues. The germline V gene encodes CDR1 KGHDR and CDR2 SFDVKD. The CDR3, as DNA: TGTGCCCCACCCTTGAATGCCGTGGCCGCGAACACCGGGGAGCTGTTTTTT. It codes for CAPPLNAVAANTGELFF.

The chain has TRBV27 and TRBJ2-2; tentatively, D is TRBD2 (7 bases). V was cut by 6 bases and J by 5 bases, with 10 bases left in between. The CDR3 is 13 residues long. Germline V gene data show CDR1 as MNHEY and CDR2 as SMNVEV (reference sequence). CDR3 bases: TGTGCCAGCAGAGGGGGGGCGACCGGGGAGCTGTTTTTT. Encoded protein: CASRGGATGELFF.

This chain connects TRBV19 to TRBJ2-2; the D is unclear. V dropped 3 bases and J dropped 2 bases, with 13 bases sitting between them. Germline V CDR1 and CDR2: LNHDA, SQIVND (reference sequence). The CDR3 loop spans 16 amino acids. The DNA of the CDR3 is TGTGCCAGTAGTATGGCAGCGTGGGCCAACACCGGGGAGCTGTTTTTT. Translated, it gives CASSMAAWANTGELFF. Complete variable domain (other parts from reference TRBV19 and TRBJ2-2): DGGITQSPKYLFRKEGQNVTLSCEQNLNHDAMYWYRQDPGQGLRLIYYSQIVNDFQKGDIAEGYSVSREKKESFPLTVTSAQKNPTAFYLCASSMAAWANTGELFFGEGSRLTVL.

The chain carries TRBV7-9 and TRBJ1-6; 9 bases fit TRBD1. The CDR3 runs 14 residues. Germline V gene sequence: CDR1 SEHNR, CDR2 FQNEAQ (reference sequence). V shed 10 bases and J 5 bases; nucleotides not matched to a gene: 6. The CDR3 here is CAITGTGNNSPLHF. The CDR3 nucleotides are TGTGCCATCACCGGGACAGGGAATAATTCACCCCTCCACTTT.